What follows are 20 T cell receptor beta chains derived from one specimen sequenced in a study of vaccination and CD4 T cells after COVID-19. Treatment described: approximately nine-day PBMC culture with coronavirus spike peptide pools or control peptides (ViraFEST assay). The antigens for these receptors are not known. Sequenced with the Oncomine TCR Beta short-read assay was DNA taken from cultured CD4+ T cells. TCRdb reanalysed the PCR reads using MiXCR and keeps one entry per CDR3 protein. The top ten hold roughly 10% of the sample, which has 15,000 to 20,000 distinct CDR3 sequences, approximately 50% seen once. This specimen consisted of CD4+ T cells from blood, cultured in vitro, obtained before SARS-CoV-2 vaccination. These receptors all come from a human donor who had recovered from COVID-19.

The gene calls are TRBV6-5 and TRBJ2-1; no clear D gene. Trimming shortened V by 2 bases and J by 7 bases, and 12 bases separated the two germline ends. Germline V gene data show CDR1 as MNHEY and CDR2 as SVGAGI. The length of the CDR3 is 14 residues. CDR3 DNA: TGTGCCAGCAGTTACCGTCAAGGCCCTAATGAGCAGTTCTTC. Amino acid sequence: CASSYRQGPNEQFF.

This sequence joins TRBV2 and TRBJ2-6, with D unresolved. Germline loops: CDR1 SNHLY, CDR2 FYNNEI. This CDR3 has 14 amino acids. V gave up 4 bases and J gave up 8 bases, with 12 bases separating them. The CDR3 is CASSAPPWTNVLTF. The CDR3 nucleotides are TGTGCCAGCAGTGCCCCCCCATGGACCAACGTCCTGACTTTC.

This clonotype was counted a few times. CDR3 in amino acids: CASITDRGRISNQPQHF. As DNA, the CDR3 is TGTGCCAGCATCACGGACAGGGGGCGCATCAGCAATCAGCCCCAGCATTTT. This rearrangement joins TRBV6-1 to TRBJ1-5; 11 positions match TRBD1. V lost 7 bases and J lost 1; bases outside the gene matches: 9. Germline CDR1 MNHNS, CDR2 SASEGT. The CDR3 has 17 amino acids.

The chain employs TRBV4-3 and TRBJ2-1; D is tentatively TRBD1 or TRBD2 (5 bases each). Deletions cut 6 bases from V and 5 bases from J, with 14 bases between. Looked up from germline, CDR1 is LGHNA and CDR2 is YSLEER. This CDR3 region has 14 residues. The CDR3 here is CASSIGGVNNEQFF. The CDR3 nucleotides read TGCGCCAGCAGTATTGGGGGAGTGAACAATGAGCAGTTCTTC.

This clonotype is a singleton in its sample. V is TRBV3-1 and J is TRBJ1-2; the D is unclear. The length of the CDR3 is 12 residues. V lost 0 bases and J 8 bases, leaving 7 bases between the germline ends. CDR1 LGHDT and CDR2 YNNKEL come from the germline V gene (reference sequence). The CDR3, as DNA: TGTGCCAGCAGCCAAGATTTGGTCGGCTACACCTTC. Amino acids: CASSQDLVGYTF. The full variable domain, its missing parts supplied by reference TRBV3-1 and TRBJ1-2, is DTAVSQTPKYLVTQMGNDKSIKCEQNLGHDTMYWYKQDSKKFLKIMFSYNNKELIINETVPNRFSPKSPDKAHLNLHINSLELGDSAVYFCASSQDLVGYTFGSGTRLTVV.

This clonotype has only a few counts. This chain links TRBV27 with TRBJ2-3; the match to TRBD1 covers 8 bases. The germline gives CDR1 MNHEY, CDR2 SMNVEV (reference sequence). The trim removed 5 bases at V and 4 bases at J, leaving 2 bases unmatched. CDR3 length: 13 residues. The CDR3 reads CASSIQGADTQYF. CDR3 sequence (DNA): TGTGCCAGCAGTATACAGGGGGCAGATACGCAGTATTTT.

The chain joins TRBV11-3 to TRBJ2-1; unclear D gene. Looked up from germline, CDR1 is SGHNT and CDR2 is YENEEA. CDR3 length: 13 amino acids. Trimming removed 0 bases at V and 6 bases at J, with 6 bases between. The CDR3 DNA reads TGTGCCAGCAGCTTAGACGCGCGCAATGAGCAGTTCTTC. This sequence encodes CASSLDARNEQFF.

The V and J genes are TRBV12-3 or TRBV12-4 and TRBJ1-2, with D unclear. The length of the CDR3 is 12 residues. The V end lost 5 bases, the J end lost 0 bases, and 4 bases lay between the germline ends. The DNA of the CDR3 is TGTGCCAGCAGTAATTCTAACTATGGCTACACCTTC. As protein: CASSNSNYGYTF.

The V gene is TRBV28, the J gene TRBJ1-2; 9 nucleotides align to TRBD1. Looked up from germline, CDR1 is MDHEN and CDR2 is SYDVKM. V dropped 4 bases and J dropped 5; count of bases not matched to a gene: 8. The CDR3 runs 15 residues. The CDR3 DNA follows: TGTGCCAGCAGTTCTGGGGCGGGACAGGGTTATGGCTACACCTTC. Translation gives CASSSGAGQGYGYTF.

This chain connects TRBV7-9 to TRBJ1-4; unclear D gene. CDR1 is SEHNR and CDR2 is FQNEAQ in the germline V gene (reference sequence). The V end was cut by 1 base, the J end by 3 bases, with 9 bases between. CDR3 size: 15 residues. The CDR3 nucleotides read TGTGCCAGCAGCTTAGACGGAGGTTCTAATGAAAAACTGTTTTTT. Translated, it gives CASSLDGGSNEKLFF.

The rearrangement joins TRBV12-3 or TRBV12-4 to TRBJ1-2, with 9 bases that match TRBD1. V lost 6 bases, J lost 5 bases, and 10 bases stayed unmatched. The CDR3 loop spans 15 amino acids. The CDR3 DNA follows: TGTGCCAGCAGAGAGGTGGGACAGGGAAAATATGGCTACACCTTC. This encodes CASREVGQGKYGYTF.

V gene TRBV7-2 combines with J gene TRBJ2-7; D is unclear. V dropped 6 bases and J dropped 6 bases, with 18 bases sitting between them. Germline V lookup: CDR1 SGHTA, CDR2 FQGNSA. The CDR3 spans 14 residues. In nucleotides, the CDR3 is TGTGCCAGCAGTGGGGTTTCCCCCTCTGGCGAGCAGTACTTC. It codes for CASSGVSPSGEQYF.

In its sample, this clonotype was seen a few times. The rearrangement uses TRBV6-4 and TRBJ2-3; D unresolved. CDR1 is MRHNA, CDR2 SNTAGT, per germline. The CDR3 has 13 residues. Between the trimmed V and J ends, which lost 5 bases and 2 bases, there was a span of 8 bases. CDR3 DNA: TGTGCCAGCAGTATCTCTAACACAGATACGCAGTATTTT. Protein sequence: CASSISNTDTQYF.

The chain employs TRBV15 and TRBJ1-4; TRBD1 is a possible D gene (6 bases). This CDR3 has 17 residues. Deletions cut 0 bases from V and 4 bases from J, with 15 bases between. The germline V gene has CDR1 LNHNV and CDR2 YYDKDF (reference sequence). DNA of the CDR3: TGTGCCACCAGCAGAGATTCGGGGGGACACAATAATGAAAAACTGTTTTTT. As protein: CATSRDSGGHNNEKLFF.

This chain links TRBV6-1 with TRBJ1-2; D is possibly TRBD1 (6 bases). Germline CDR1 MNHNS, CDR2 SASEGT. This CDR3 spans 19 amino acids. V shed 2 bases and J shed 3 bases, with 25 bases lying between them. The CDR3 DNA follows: TGTGCCAGCAGTGAAAGGCCGTCGAGCGGGGGCGGAGGTCACTATGGCTACACCTTC. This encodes CASSERPSSGGGGHYGYTF.

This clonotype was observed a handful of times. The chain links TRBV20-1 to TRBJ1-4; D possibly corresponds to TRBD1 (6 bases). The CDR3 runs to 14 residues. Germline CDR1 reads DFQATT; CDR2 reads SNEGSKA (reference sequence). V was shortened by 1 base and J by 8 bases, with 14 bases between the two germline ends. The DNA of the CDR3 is TGCAGTGCTAGAGTTCCAGGGGTCTTAGAAAAACTGTTTTTT. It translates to CSARVPGVLEKLFF.

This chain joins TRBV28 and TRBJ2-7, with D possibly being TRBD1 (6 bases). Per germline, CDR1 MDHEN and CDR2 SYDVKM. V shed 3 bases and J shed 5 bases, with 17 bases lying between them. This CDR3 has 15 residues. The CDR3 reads CASSFLRTVVDEQYF. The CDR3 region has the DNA TGTGCCAGCAGTTTCCTCCGGACAGTCGTGGACGAGCAGTACTTC.

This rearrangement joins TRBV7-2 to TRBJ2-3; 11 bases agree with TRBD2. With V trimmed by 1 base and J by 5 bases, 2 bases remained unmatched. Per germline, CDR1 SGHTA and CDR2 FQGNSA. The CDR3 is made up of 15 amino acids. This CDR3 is CASSLGLAGGDTQYF. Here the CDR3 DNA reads TGTGCCAGCAGCTTAGGGCTAGCGGGGGGAGATACGCAGTATTTT.

The CDR3 spells CASSLRDYGYTF. The CDR3 nucleotides are TGTGCCAGCAGTTTGCGGGACTATGGCTACACCTTC. J is TRBJ1-2 and V is TRBV28; D uncertain. Germline CDR1 and CDR2: MDHEN and SYDVKM. CDR3 length: 12 amino acids. The germline V and J ends were trimmed by 3 bases and 3 bases, with 5 bases remaining between them.

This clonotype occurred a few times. The CDR3 region has the DNA TGTGCCACCAGCAGAGATCCCGGGTTGGGAACTGGCTACACCTTC. Translation gives CATSRDPGLGTGYTF. This sequence joins TRBV15 and TRBJ1-2; D remains unclear. Trimming pared 0 bases from V and 7 bases from J, leaving 15 bases between. The CDR3 loop spans 15 amino acids. Germline V CDR1 and CDR2: LNHNV, YYDKDF (reference sequence).